The T cell receptor beta chain described here comes from a study of STAT5B mutations in CD4+ large granular lymphocyte leukemia. TCRdb's table, derived via immunoSEQ multiplex PCR, lists solely in-frame clones and lacks some. The sample has about 23,000 clones, 70% to 80% seen once. Trimming removed 4 bases from V and 10 bases from J; junction bases left unmatched: 8. CDR1 and CDR2 from the germline V gene are KGHSH and LQKENI. CDR3 size: 13 residues. V is TRBV18 and J is TRBJ2-3; 7 positions match TRBD2. The clonotype was recovered from a human donor in good health. Sequenced material: CD4+ T cells from blood buffy coats. The CDR3 is CASSLKTSDAQYF. For the CDR3, the DNA is TGTGCCAGCTCACTCAAAACTAGCGACGCGCAGTATTTT.